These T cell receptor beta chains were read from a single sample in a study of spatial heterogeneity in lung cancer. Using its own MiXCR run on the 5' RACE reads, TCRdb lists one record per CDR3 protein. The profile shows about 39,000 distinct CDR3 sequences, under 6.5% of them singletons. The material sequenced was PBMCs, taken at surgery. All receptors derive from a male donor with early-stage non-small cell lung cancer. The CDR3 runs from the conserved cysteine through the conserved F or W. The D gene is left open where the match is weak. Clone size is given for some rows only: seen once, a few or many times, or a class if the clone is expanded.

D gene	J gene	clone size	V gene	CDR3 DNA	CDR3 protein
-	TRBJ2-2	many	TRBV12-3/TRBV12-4	TGTGCCAGCAAAGGGATGAGTCGAGACACCGGGGAGCTGTTTTTT	CASKGMSRDTGELFF
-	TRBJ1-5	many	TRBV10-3	TGTGCCATCAGACAGGGTGACAATCAGCCCCAGCATTTT	CAIRQGDNQPQHF
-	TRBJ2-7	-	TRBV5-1	TGCGCCAGCAGCCTCGGACTAACGCGTGCCTACGAGCAGTACTTC	CASSLGLTRAYEQYF
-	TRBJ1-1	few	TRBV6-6	TGTGCCAGCAGGCCAATAGGCAGACTGAACACTGAAGCTTTCTTT	CASRPIGRLNTEAFF
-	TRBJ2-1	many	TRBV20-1	TGCAGTGCTAGTGATTCCCGAGAGCAGTTCTTC	CSASDSREQFF
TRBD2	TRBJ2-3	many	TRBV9	TGTGCCAGCAGCCCACAAAGCGGGGGGGTCACAGATACGCAGTATTTT	CASSPQSGGVTDTQYF
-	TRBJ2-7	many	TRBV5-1	TGCGCCAGCAGCTTGGGTGGGGCCGCTACCACCTACGAGCAGTACTTC	CASSLGGAATTYEQYF
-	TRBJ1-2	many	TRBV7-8	TGTGCCAGCAGCTTAGTAGCTCGGGACGTCTATGGCTACACCTTC	CASSLVARDVYGYTF
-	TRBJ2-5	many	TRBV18	TGTGCCAGCTCACCGTTGGAAACCCAGTACTTC	CASSPLETQYF
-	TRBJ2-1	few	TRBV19	TGTGCCAGTAGTAGTCCGCCGGGACTCACCTACAATGAGCAGTTCTTC	CASSSPPGLTYNEQFF
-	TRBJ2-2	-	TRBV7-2	TGTGCCAGCAGCTTAGTGGGTTTCAACACCGGGGAGCTGTTTTTT	CASSLVGFNTGELFF
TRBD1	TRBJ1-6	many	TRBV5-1	TGCGCCAGCAGCTTGGCGCGACAGGGGAATTCACCCCTCCACTTT	CASSLARQGNSPLHF
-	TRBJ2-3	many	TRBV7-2	TGTGCCAGCAGCTTAGTTCGGGGGCCGATGGATACGCAGTATTTT	CASSLVRGPMDTQYF
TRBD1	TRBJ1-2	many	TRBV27	TGTGCCAGCAGTCTCGGACAGGGCTATGGCTACACCTTC	CASSLGQGYGYTF
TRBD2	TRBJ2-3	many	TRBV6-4	TGTGCCAGCAGAAGACTAGCGGGCGCAGATACGCAGTATTTT	CASRRLAGADTQYF
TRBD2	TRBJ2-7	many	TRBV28	TGTGCCAGCAGTTCCGGGACTAGCGAGTACGAGCAGTACTTC	CASSSGTSEYEQYF
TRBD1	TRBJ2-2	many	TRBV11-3	TGTGCCAGCAGCAAACCGGGACAGCTGAACACCGGGGAGCTGTTTTTT	CASSKPGQLNTGELFF
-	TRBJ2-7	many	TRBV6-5	TGTGCCAGCAGTAGCCCAGGAGAGCAGTACTTC	CASSSPGEQYF
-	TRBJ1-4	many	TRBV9	TGTGCCAGCAGCCCCCGGACGGACCTGGAAAAACTGTTTTTT	CASSPRTDLEKLFF
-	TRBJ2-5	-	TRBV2	TGTGCCAGCAAGGCATCCCAAGAGACCCAGTACTTC	CASKASQETQYF
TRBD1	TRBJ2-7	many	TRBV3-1	TGTGCCAGCAGCCAAGCACAGGGGGCCTACGAGCAGTACTTC	CASSQAQGAYEQYF
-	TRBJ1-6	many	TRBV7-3	TGTGCCAGCAGTTATTACCGGGACGGATCTAATTCACCCCTCCACTTT	CASSYYRDGSNSPLHF
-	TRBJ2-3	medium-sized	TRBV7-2	TGTGCCAGCACCCTGGGGGTTTCTAGCACAGATACGCAGTATTTT	CASTLGVSSTDTQYF
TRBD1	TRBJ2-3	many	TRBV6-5	TGTGCCATCAGACGGACAGGGTCGAATACGCAGTATTTT	CAIRRTGSNTQYF
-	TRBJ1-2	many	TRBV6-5	TGTGCCAGCAGGACAGATTATGGCTACACCTTC	CASRTDYGYTF
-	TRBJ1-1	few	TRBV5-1	TGCGCCAGCACCTGGGGAGGGCTGGACACTGAAGCTTTCTTT	CASTWGGLDTEAFF
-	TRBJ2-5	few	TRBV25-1	TGTGCCAGCAGCCCCCTTAATTCCGTCCAAGAGACCCAGTACTTC	CASSPLNSVQETQYF
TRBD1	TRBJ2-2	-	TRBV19	TGTGCCAGTAGTATCCGCCGGACAGGGGGCACCGGGGAGCTGTTTTTT	CASSIRRTGGTGELFF
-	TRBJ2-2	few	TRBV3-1	TGTGCCAGCAGCCAAGCGGGGCGGGGGCCGAACACCGGGGAGCTGTTTTTT	CASSQAGRGPNTGELFF
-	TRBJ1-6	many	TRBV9	TGTGCCAGCAGCATTCAGGGTTTTCTTAATTCACCCCTCCACTTT	CASSIQGFLNSPLHF
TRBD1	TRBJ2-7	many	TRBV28	TGTGCCAGCGGACCGGGACAGAAGACCTACGAGCAGTACTTC	CASGPGQKTYEQYF
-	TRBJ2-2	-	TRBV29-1	TGCAGCGTTGATCCAGATTCCACCGGGGAGCTGTTTTTT	CSVDPDSTGELFF
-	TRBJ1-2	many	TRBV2	TGTGCCAGCAGGGAGAGCTATGGCTACACCTTC	CASRESYGYTF
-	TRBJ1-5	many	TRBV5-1	TGCGCCAGCAGCTCGTCCGGGGGGGATCAGCCCCAGCATTTT	CASSSSGGDQPQHF
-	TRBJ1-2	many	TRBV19	TGTGCCAGCACCAAAGAAACAGGGAACCCAATCTATGGCTACACCTTC	CASTKETGNPIYGYTF
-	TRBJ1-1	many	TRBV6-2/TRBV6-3	TGTGCCAGCAGTCCTTATTTAGCGGGATTTAACACTGAAGCTTTCTTT	CASSPYLAGFNTEAFF
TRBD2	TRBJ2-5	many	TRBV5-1	TGCGCCAGCAGCCCTGGGGTACTAGCGGGGGGAGAGACCCAGTACTTC	CASSPGVLAGGETQYF
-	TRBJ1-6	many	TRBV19	TGTGCCAGCCGCATACAGGAATCCTCCTATAATTCACCCCTCCACTTT	CASRIQESSYNSPLHF
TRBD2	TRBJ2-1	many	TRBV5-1	TGCGCCAGCAGCGAACTAGCGGGGACCAACAATGAGCAGTTCTTC	CASSELAGTNNEQFF
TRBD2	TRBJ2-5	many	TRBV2	TGTGCCAGCAGTTTCCTAGCGGTCCAAGAGACCCAGTACTTC	CASSFLAVQETQYF
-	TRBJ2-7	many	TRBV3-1	TGTGCCAGCAGCTTAAGGGGTAGGATAGCCCAATCCTACGAGCAGTACTTC	CASSLRGRIAQSYEQYF
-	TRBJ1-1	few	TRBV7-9	TGTGCCAGCAGCCTTGACAGTTTCACTGAAGCTTTCTTT	CASSLDSFTEAFF
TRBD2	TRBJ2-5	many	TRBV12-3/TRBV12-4	TGTGCCAGCAGTACCCAGCGGGGGGGCCTTGAGACCCAGTACTTC	CASSTQRGGLETQYF
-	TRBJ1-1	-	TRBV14	TGTGCCAGCAGCCTTGGTGGTCCAGCTTTCTTT	CASSLGGPAFF
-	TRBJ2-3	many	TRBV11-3	TGTGCCAGCAGCTTCGGTAGGGCCACAGATACGCAGTATTTT	CASSFGRATDTQYF
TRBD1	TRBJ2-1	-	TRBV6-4	TGTGCCAGCAGTGATGAGGGGGCGACCTACAATGAGCAGTTCTTC	CASSDEGATYNEQFF
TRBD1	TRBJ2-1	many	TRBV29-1	TGCAGCGTCTTGGACAGGGGGAATACAAATGAGCAGTTCTTC	CSVLDRGNTNEQFF
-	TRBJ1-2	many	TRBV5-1	TGCGCCAGCAGCTTTGGCGGGAACTATGGCTACACCTTC	CASSFGGNYGYTF
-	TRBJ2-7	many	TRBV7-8	TGTGCCAGCAGCTCGGGTGGGACACCCTACGAGCAGTACTTC	CASSSGGTPYEQYF
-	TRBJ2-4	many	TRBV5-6	TGTGCCAGCAGCTTGGACAGTTTTCGGGGCATTCAGTACTTC	CASSLDSFRGIQYF
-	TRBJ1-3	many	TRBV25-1	TGTGCCAGCAGTGAAATTCGGGAGTCGGCTGGAAACACCATATATTTT	CASSEIRESAGNTIYF
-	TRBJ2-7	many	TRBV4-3	TGCGCCAGCAGCCAAGCTTGGGACCAATACTACGAGCAGTACTTC	CASSQAWDQYYEQYF
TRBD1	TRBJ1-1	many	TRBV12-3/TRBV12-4	TGTGCCAGCAGTCTGTGGGGACAGGGTGGGCAGGAAGCTTTCTTT	CASSLWGQGGQEAFF
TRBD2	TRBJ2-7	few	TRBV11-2	TGTGCCAGCAGCGAAAGACTATTAGCGGGGCCTTCCTACGAGCAGTACTTC	CASSERLLAGPSYEQYF
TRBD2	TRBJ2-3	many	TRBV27	TGTGCCAGCAGTTTCTACGGGACTAGCGGGGGCGAAGATACGCAGTATTTT	CASSFYGTSGGEDTQYF
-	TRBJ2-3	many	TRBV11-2	TGTGCCAGCAGCTCCCTAACAGATACGCAGTATTTT	CASSSLTDTQYF
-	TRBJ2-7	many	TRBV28	TGTGCCAGCACCCCTGGGGACCGGTCCTACGAGCAGTACTTC	CASTPGDRSYEQYF
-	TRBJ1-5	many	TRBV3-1	TGTGCCAGCAGCCAAGATAGCAATCAGCCCCAGCATTTT	CASSQDSNQPQHF
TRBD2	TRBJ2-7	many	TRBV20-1	TGCAGGGGGCTAGCGGGAGCCTACGAGCAGTACTTC	CRGLAGAYEQYF